These T cell receptor beta chains were read from a single sample in a study of response to subunit inactivated influenza vaccine. Each CDR3 protein gets one entry after TCRdb re-called the RT-PCR reads with MiXCR. The data hold roughly 570,000 distinct CDR3 sequences, with about an eighth observed a single time. Source: PBMCs from blood, taken 45 days after vaccination. These receptor sequences come from a man between 50 and 59 years old who received an inactivated influenza vaccine. CDR3s include the opening cysteine and the closing phenylalanine or tryptophan. The D gene is left open where the match is weak. Expanded clones are given a class, and other clones once, few, many or no size at all.

clone size	CDR3 length	D gene	V gene	J gene	CDR3 DNA	CDR3 protein
.	17	.	TRBV9	TRBJ2-1	TGTGCCAGCAGCGTAGAACAAGGGGCGGACATAAAAAATGAGCAGTTCTTC	CASSVEQGADIKNEQFF
.	15	TRBD1	TRBV10-3	TRBJ2-5	TGTGCCATCAGTGACCCCAGGGGGCGCGGGGAGACCCAGTACTTC	CAISDPRGRGETQYF
.	16	TRBD1	TRBV2	TRBJ1-1	TGTGCCAGTATAAAGCCGGGACAGGGATCGGGAACTGAAGCTTTCTTT	CASIKPGQGSGTEAFF
.	14	TRBD2	TRBV7-2	TRBJ2-1	TGTGCCAGCCGGCAGGGCGGGGGCTACAATGAGCAGTTCTTC	CASRQGGGYNEQFF
.	17	.	TRBV7-2	TRBJ2-6	TGTGCCAGCAGCTTAGCGGTCGCTTCCTCTGGGGCCAACGTCCTGACTTTC	CASSLAVASSGANVLTF
.	15	TRBD2	TRBV6-5	TRBJ2-1	TGTGCCAGCAGTTCCGATACGGGAGGGCCATATGAGCAGTTCTTC	CASSSDTGGPYEQFF
.	16	.	TRBV4-3	TRBJ2-6	TGCGCCAGCAGCCAAGAAGAATTCTCTGGGGCCAACGTCCTGACTTTC	CASSQEEFSGANVLTF
once	14	TRBD2	TRBV29-1	TRBJ2-3	TGCAGCGTCGCCTTGGGACTAGCCACAGATACGCAGTATTTT	CSVALGLATDTQYF
.	17	.	TRBV4-1	TRBJ1-2	TGCGCCAGCAGCCAATTCCCCGGGGCAGGGGACCGCTATGGCTACACCTTC	CASSQFPGAGDRYGYTF
many	14	.	TRBV7-7	TRBJ2-3	TGTGCTAGCAGCTTGGACGGGCTGATGAATACGCAGTATTTT	CASSLDGLMNTQYF
.	10	.	TRBV29-1	TRBJ1-1	TGCAGCGTTGAGCGGGGACGCGCTTTCTTT	CSVERGRAFF
few	14	TRBD2	TRBV20-1	TRBJ2-3	TGCAGTGCTAGAAATAGCGGGAGCTCAGATACGCAGTATTTT	CSARNSGSSDTQYF
.	12	.	TRBV12-3/TRBV12-4	TRBJ1-1	TGTGCCAGCAGGCTTGGGAGTTCTGAAGCTTTCTTT	CASRLGSSEAFF
few	13	.	TRBV29-1	TRBJ2-2	TGCAGCGGTGGACACCAGAACACCGGGGAGCTGTTTTTT	CSGGHQNTGELFF
.	16	.	TRBV12-3/TRBV12-4	TRBJ2-5	TGTGCCAGCAGCCTTTCCCCTTGGGCTATCCAAGAGACCCAGTACTTC	CASSLSPWAIQETQYF
many	12	.	TRBV10-3	TRBJ2-1	TGTGCCATCAGGGGGGATAGAGGGGAGCAGTTCTTC	CAIRGDRGEQFF
few	17	TRBD2	TRBV7-9	TRBJ2-1	TGTGCCAGCAGCTCCCGGTGGGGACTACCAACCTACAATGAGCAGTTCTTC	CASSSRWGLPTYNEQFF
few	15	.	TRBV28	TRBJ1-5	TGTGCCAGCTCGAGAGGAGTTTATAGCAATCAGCCCCAGCATTTT	CASSRGVYSNQPQHF
.	14	TRBD2	TRBV20-1	TRBJ2-1	TGCAGTGCTAAAACGGGACTAACAAACAATGAGCAGTTCTTC	CSAKTGLTNNEQFF
many	13	.	TRBV12-3/TRBV12-4	TRBJ2-5	TGTGCCAGCAGTTTATCGGGACGAGAGACCCAGTACTTC	CASSLSGRETQYF
.	15	TRBD1	TRBV12-3/TRBV12-4	TRBJ2-3	TGTGCCAGCAGTGCCGACAGGGGTAGCACAGATACGCAGTATTTT	CASSADRGSTDTQYF
.	16	TRBD1	TRBV6-1	TRBJ2-7	TGTGCCAGCTCTTGGTCCTCAGGGGGTAATACCTACGAGCAGTACTTC	CASSWSSGGNTYEQYF
few	14	TRBD1	TRBV6-1	TRBJ2-5	TGTGCCAGCAGTGGAGCCGGGACAGGAGAGACCCAGTACTTC	CASSGAGTGETQYF
few	15	.	TRBV4-3	TRBJ1-5	TGCGCCAGCAGCCAAGACAGGGGATCCAATCAGCCCCAGCATTTT	CASSQDRGSNQPQHF
few	14	.	TRBV29-1	TRBJ1-2	TGCAGCGTTGCAACTGGGATGGCGGACTATGGCTACACCTTC	CSVATGMADYGYTF
few	14	.	TRBV7-3	TRBJ1-2	TGTGCCAGCAGCCCTAGTGGCGGTAACTATGGCTACACCTTC	CASSPSGGNYGYTF
few	16	TRBD2	TRBV7-8	TRBJ2-4	TGTGCCAGCAGCTTAGGTTTAGCGGGAGCGGGAAACATTCAGTACTTC	CASSLGLAGAGNIQYF
few	16	TRBD1	TRBV7-8	TRBJ2-1	TGTGCCAGCAGCTTATCCGGGACAGGGAGAACACATGAGCAGTTCTTC	CASSLSGTGRTHEQFF
few	13	TRBD1	TRBV10-3	TRBJ1-1	TGTGCCATCAGTGTAGACAGGGAAACTGAAGCTTTCTTT	CAISVDRETEAFF
few	20	TRBD1	TRBV4-3	TRBJ2-5	TGCGCCAGCAGCCGACATCGGGGCGTTAATGGACAGGGGGTCTTGTGGACCCAGTACTTC	CASSRHRGVNGQGVLWTQYF
.	15	.	TRBV20-1	TRBJ1-4	TGCAGTGCTAACCTTGGGACGGCACGTAATGAAAAACTGTTTTTT	CSANLGTARNEKLFF
many	15	.	TRBV12-3/TRBV12-4	TRBJ2-1	TGTGCCAGCAGTTTTCGCGGGTCCGACTACAATGAGCAGTTCTTC	CASSFRGSDYNEQFF
.	16	TRBD2	TRBV6-1	TRBJ2-1	TGTGCCAGCAGCCACCGGAGCGGGGGGGCGTACAATGAGCAGTTCTTC	CASSHRSGGAYNEQFF
.	13	.	TRBV20-1	TRBJ2-7	TGCAGTGCTAGGGGGACCAACTCCTACGAGCAGTACTTC	CSARGTNSYEQYF
.	17	.	TRBV9	TRBJ2-2	TGTGCCAGCAGCGCGCCTCATTCTACGGGTGGCGCCGGGGAGCTGTTTTTT	CASSAPHSTGGAGELFF
many	15	.	TRBV11-2	TRBJ1-5	TGTGCCAGCAGCTCAGGGCCGGATAACTATCAGCCCCAGCATTTT	CASSSGPDNYQPQHF
.	15	.	TRBV12-3/TRBV12-4	TRBJ2-1	TGTGCCAGCAGTCGCAGACAGAGCTCCTACAATGAGCAGTTCTTC	CASSRRQSSYNEQFF
few	16	TRBD1	TRBV27	TRBJ2-5	TGTGCCAGCAGTCCGAACCGGGACAGGGTTTCAGAGACCCAGTACTTC	CASSPNRDRVSETQYF
many	16	.	TRBV6-5	TRBJ1-1	TGTGCCAGCAGTTACTCGATAATGGGGGGGAACACTGAAGCTTTCTTT	CASSYSIMGGNTEAFF
many	17	TRBD2	TRBV12-3/TRBV12-4	TRBJ2-1	TGTGCCAGCAGTGGTCTTGGTGGGGAGGGTTCCTACAATGAGCAGTTCTTC	CASSGLGGEGSYNEQFF
many	13	TRBD2	TRBV10-3	TRBJ2-7	TGTGCCATCAGTGCGGGGGGGGTATACGAGCAGTACTTC	CAISAGGVYEQYF
few	14	TRBD2	TRBV29-1	TRBJ2-1	TGCAGCGTCTTTGAGCGGGGCCGTTACAATGAGCAGTTCTTC	CSVFERGRYNEQFF
many	11	.	TRBV29-1	TRBJ2-3	TGCAGCGGGGGAGGTCTGGATACGCAGTATTTT	CSGGGLDTQYF
.	12	.	TRBV20-1	TRBJ2-5	TGCAGTGCACAGGGTGATTGGGAGACCCAGTACTTC	CSAQGDWETQYF
few	12	.	TRBV20-1	TRBJ2-4	TGCAGTGCTAGAGGGGATATGAACATTCAGTACTTC	CSARGDMNIQYF
.	17	TRBD2	TRBV20-1	TRBJ2-3	TGCTGTGCTAGCCCCCTCGGGACTAGCGGGGGGACAGATACGCAGTATTTT	CCASPLGTSGGTDTQYF
.	16	TRBD1	TRBV5-1	TRBJ2-2	TGCGCCAGCAGCCTGGGGACAGGGGGCGGCACCGGGGAGCTGTTTTTT	CASSLGTGGGTGELFF
many	14	.	TRBV4-2	TRBJ2-2	TGTGCCAGCAGCCAAGATCAGGGAGCCGGGGAGCTGTTTTTT	CASSQDQGAGELFF
few	14	TRBD2	TRBV6-2/TRBV6-3	TRBJ2-3	TGTGCCAGCAGCGTACTAGCGGGGCCCGATACGCAGTATTTT	CASSVLAGPDTQYF
.	15	TRBD1	TRBV12-3/TRBV12-4	TRBJ2-7	TGTGCCAGCAGTACGAGGGGACAGGGGACCTACGAGCAGTACTTC	CASSTRGQGTYEQYF
few	15	.	TRBV6-4	TRBJ1-6	TGTGCCAGCAGTGAATCGGACACCGGTAATTCACCCCTCCACTTT	CASSESDTGNSPLHF
.	14	.	TRBV7-3	TRBJ1-1	TGTGCCAGCAGCTTAATGGGGAGGAGCACTGAAGCTTTCTTT	CASSLMGRSTEAFF